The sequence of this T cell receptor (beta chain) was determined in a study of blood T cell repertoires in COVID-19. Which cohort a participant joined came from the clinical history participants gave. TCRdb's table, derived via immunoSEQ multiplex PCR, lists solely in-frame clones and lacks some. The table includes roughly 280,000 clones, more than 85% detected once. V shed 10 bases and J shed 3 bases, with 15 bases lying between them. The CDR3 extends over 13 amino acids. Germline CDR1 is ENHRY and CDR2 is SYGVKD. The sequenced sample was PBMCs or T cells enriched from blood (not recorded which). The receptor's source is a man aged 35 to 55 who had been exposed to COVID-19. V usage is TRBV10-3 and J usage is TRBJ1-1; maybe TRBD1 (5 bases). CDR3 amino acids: CATKTAIDTEAFF. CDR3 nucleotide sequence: TGTGCCACCAAGACAGCTATCGACACTGAAGCTTTCTTT.